The 10 T cell receptor beta chains below all came from one sample that was sequenced in a study of OX40 agonist ivuxolimab in advanced cancers. Libraries were built with the immunoSEQ multiplex PCR assay. TCRdb provides this immuneACCESS table in a form limited to in-frame rearrangements. Some clones are lacking; in checked studies, under half of them reflect an unresolved V gene, and why the rest are absent is not known. The sample records under 90,000 clones, roughly four fifths of which are singletons. 1.4% of the sample is taken by the ten largest. The sample was CD4+ or CD8+ T cells sorted from blood, taken in a trial of the OX40 agonist ivuxolimab. The receptors here all came from an adult with an advanced solid tumor such as melanoma, head and neck, liver or kidney cancer.

In its sample, this clone was seen a few times. The J gene is TRBJ1-6, the V gene TRBV10-3, with 9 bases matching TRBD1. V trimming: 5 bases; J trimming: 5 bases; junction bases outside the gene matches: 1. Germline V gene lookup returns CDR1 ENHRY and CDR2 SYGVKD. CDR3 length equals 14 residues. The CDR3 bases are TGTGCCATCAGTCGGGACAGGGATAATTCACCCCTCCACTTT. Translating gives CAISRDRDNSPLHF.

As regards this clone: The junction departs from the called germline gene at one end, perhaps through a read error. The sample contains more than one DNA sequence encoding this CDR3. The genes are TRBV7-6 and TRBJ2-2; no reliable D call. Germline values: CDR1 SGHVS, CDR2 FNYEAQ. This CDR3 has 13 residues. The CDR3 DNA is TGCGCCAGCAGCTCGCAAGGGTACGGGGAGCTGTTTTTT. This sequence encodes CASSSQGYGELFF.

On this clone: This CDR3 is also generated by other DNA sequences in the sample. This rearrangement joins TRBV11-2 to TRBJ1-1, with D possibly TRBD1 on 5 matching bases. V lost 3 bases to trimming and J lost 2 bases, with 13 bases between them. Per germline, CDR1 SGHAT and CDR2 FQNNGV. The CDR3 has 15 residues. In nucleotides, the CDR3 is TGTGCCAGCAGCTTGTTGGGACCCATCAACACTGAAGCTTTCTTT. It encodes CASSLLGPINTEAFF.

This chain links TRBV19 with TRBJ1-5; D gene ambiguous. V was trimmed by 8 bases and J by 2 bases, leaving 13 bases between them. The CDR3 loop spans 14 amino acids. The germline CDR1 and CDR2 sequences are LNHDA and SQIVND (reference sequence). The CDR3 nucleotides read TGTGCCAGTCGATCCGGGGTAGGCAATCAGCCCCAGCATTTT. It is translated as CASRSGVGNQPQHF.

The chain uses TRBV6-1 and TRBJ2-3; 8 nucleotides agree with TRBD2. V gave up 7 bases and J gave up 4 bases; unmatched junction bases: 7. The germline CDR1 and CDR2 sequences are MNHNS and SASEGT. The CDR3 has 14 amino acids. For the CDR3, the DNA is TGTGCCAGCACTTTCGGACTAGCATCAGATACGCAGTATTTT. This sequence encodes CASTFGLASDTQYF.

This clone was detected only a few times. The chain has TRBV7-8 and TRBJ2-5; 7 bases are shared with TRBD2. The germline CDR1 and CDR2 sequences are SGHVS and FQNEAQ. V was pared by 5 bases and J by 5 bases, with 11 bases of the junction left unmatched. This CDR3 spans 15 amino acids. CDR3 region: CASSQGGEVRETQYF. The CDR3 region has the DNA TGTGCCAGCAGCCAGGGAGGGGAGGTCAGGGAGACCCAGTACTTC.

The chain is built from TRBV18 and TRBJ2-7, with a tentative D call TRBD2 (8 bases). Trimming stripped 9 bases from V and 0 bases from J, with 33 bases between. The length of the CDR3 is 20 residues. The germline gives CDR1 KGHSH, CDR2 LQKENI. The CDR3 bases are TGTGCCAGACCGTCGGGAGGGGGCCTCTATCCAGCCTACAGCTCCTACGAGCAGTACTTC. This encodes CARPSGGGLYPAYSSYEQYF.

The rearrangement joins TRBV27 to TRBJ1-1; the match to TRBD1 covers 7 bases. The CDR3 length is 13 residues. Germline V gene sequence: CDR1 MNHEY, CDR2 SMNVEV (reference sequence). Trimming at V came to 4 bases and at J to 2 bases, leaving 1 base not matched to a gene. The CDR3 sequence is CASSWDRNTEAFF. CDR3 in DNA: TGTGCCAGCAGTTGGGACAGAAACACTGAAGCTTTCTTT.

The chain employs TRBV29-1 and TRBJ2-5; the D gene is possibly TRBD2 (6 bases). Germline assignment: CDR1 SQVTM and CDR2 ANQGSEA. The CDR3 length is 12 residues. The V and J ends lost 4 bases and 4 bases respectively, with 10 bases between them. The CDR3 region is CSVGRGGETQYF. The DNA of the CDR3 is TGCAGCGTTGGAAGGGGAGGAGAGACCCAGTACTTC. The entire variable domain, with the rest obtained from reference TRBV29-1 and TRBJ2-5, is as follows: SAVISQKPSRDICQRGTSLTIQCQVDSQVTMMFWYRQQPGQSLTLIATANQGSEATYESGFVIDKFPISRPNLTFSTLTVSNMSPEDSSIYLCSVGRGGETQYFGPGTRLLVL.

The J gene is TRBJ1-6, the V gene TRBV29-1; TRBD1 agrees at 7 bases. The V gene's germline CDR1 is SQVTM and CDR2 ANQGSEA. The V segment lost 7 bases and the J segment 8 bases; nucleotides outside the gene matches: 11. The CDR3 has 14 residues. The CDR3 bases are TGCAGCGCCCAGGAGGGCAGGGGGTATTCACCCCTCCACTTT. It codes for CSAQEGRGYSPLHF.